These T cell receptor beta chains were read from a single sample in a study of blood T cell repertoires in COVID-19. TCRdb's table, derived via immunoSEQ multiplex PCR, lists solely in-frame clones and lacks some. The sample holds about 220,000 clones, 75% to 85% seen once. The source material was peripheral blood. Receptors were obtained from a man in his fifties or sixties with active or convalescent COVID-19. CDR3s include the opening cysteine and the closing phenylalanine or tryptophan. The D gene is left open where the match is weak.

>15|TRBD2|TRBJ2-1|TRBV5-8
TGTGCCAGCACCCCCTGGGGGGGATCCTACAATGAGCAGTTCTTC
CASTPWGGSYNEQFF
>18|TRBD2|TRBJ2-7|TRBV6-2/TRBV6-3
TGTGCCAGCAGCGCAGTAGGACTAGCGGGAGGCCACTTCTACGAGCAGTACTTC
CASSAVGLAGGHFYEQYF
>15|TRBD2|TRBJ2-5|TRBV4-1
TGCGCCAGCAGCCAAGAAGGGGCTAGCGGGGGCCCACTGTACTTC
CASSQEGASGGPLYF
>16|TRBD2|TRBJ2-2|TRBV5-4
TGTGCCAGCAGCTTGGGGCTAGCGGACATCACCGGGGAGCTGTTTTTT
CASSLGLADITGELFF
>14|-|TRBJ1-3|TRBV5-6
TGTGCCAGCAGCCGGCGGGGGGCTGGAAACACCATATATTTT
CASSRRGAGNTIYF
>11|-|TRBJ2-5|TRBV13
TGTGCCAGTGACAGGCCTGAGACCCAGTACTTC
CASDRPETQYF
>15|TRBD1|TRBJ1-2|TRBV19
TGTGCCAGTAGTCCAAGACAGGGACTGTATGATGGCTACACCTTC
CASSPRQGLYDGYTF
>14|TRBD1|TRBJ2-3|TRBV5-1
TGCGCCAGCAGCGGACAGGGCCGCACAGATACGCAGTATTTT
CASSGQGRTDTQYF
>12|TRBD1|TRBJ1-1|TRBV27
TGTGCCAGCAGGACAGGGGGCACTGAAGCTTTCTTT
CASRTGGTEAFF
>13|-|TRBJ1-1|TRBV6-5
TGTGCCAGCAGTTACCCAGGGTGGGGCGAAGCTTTCTTT
CASSYPGWGEAFF
>14|-|TRBJ1-1|TRBV5-4
TGTGCCAGCAGCTCGCAGCGTGGGGCGCAAAGGGCTTTCTTT
CASSSQRGAQRAFF
>16|TRBD2|TRBJ2-1|TRBV6-6
TGTGCCAGCAGTTACCCATCTGCGGGGGGCCCCAATGAGCAGTTCTTC
CASSYPSAGGPNEQFF
>15|-|TRBJ1-2|TRBV4-2
TGTGCCAGCAGCCAATCCAGGGGTGGTAACTATGGCTACACCTTC
CASSQSRGGNYGYTF
>18|-|TRBJ1-1|TRBV19
TGTGCCAGTAGCATCCCCACAGGGCTCCGCGGGGGGAACACTGAAGCTTTCTTT
CASSIPTGLRGGNTEAFF
>16|-|TRBJ2-3|TRBV5-1
TGCGCCAGCAGCCCCTTCGCAGGTTTGGGCACAGATACGCAGTATTTT
CASSPFAGLGTDTQYF
>17|-|TRBJ1-3|TRBV4-1
TGCGCCAGCAGCCAAGTCCCCTTTTTCAGCTCTGGAAACACCATATATTTT
CASSQVPFFSSGNTIYF
>13|-|TRBJ2-5|TRBV4-1
TGCGCCAGCAGCCAGGGACTTTGGCAGACCCAGTACTTC
CASSQGLWQTQYF
>15|TRBD1|TRBJ2-5|TRBV5-1
TGCGCCAGCAGCTTGGGGACAGGGGGTGCAGAGACCCAGTACTTC
CASSLGTGGAETQYF
>14|TRBD2|TRBJ2-7|TRBV15
TGTGCCACCGCTTGGGGGGGGGACTCCTACGAGCAGTACTTC
CATAWGGDSYEQYF
>13|-|TRBJ2-5|TRBV19
TGTGCCAGTAGTATGAGGTCAGCGGAGACCCAGTACTTC
CASSMRSAETQYF